The sequence of this T cell receptor beta chain was determined in a study of radiotherapy plus CTLA-4 blockade in lung cancer. Sequenced by immunoSEQ multiplex PCR; TCRdb stores in-frame clones only, minus some. The sample has about 77,000 clones, roughly 74% seen once. Specimen: peripheral blood, collected from a patient treated with radiotherapy plus ipilimumab. The source of this sequence is a human donor with non-small cell lung cancer whose response to radiotherapy plus ipilimumab could not be evaluated.

The CDR3 sequence is CASSRSLGQGRGTPYEQYF. Written as DNA, the CDR3 is TGTGCCAGCAGCCGGTCCCTTGGACAGGGTAGGGGAACCCCCTACGAGCAGTACTTC. The rearrangement joins TRBV7-2 to TRBJ2-7, with TRBD1 matching over 8 bases. CDR1 is SGHTA, CDR2 FQGNSA, per germline. The CDR3 spans 19 residues. Unmatched junction bases numbered 20, after V lost 5 bases and J lost 2 bases.